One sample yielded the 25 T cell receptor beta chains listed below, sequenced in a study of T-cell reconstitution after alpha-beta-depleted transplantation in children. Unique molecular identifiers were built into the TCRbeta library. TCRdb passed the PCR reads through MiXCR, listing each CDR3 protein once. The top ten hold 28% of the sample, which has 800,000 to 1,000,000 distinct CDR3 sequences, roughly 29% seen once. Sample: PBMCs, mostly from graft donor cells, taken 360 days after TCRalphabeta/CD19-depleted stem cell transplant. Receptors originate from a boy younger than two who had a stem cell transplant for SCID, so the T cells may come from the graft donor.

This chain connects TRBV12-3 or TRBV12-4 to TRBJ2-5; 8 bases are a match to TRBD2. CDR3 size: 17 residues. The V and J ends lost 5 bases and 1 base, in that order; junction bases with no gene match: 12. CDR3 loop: CASSPRGGPSPQETQYF. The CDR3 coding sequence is TGTGCCAGCAGTCCTCGGGGGGGACCCTCACCCCAAGAGACCCAGTACTTC.

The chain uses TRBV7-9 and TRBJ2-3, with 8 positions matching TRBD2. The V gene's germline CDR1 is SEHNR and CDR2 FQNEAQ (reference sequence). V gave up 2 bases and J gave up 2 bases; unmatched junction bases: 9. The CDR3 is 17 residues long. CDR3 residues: CASSLPAGAQNTDTQYF. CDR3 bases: TGTGCCAGCAGCTTACCAGCGGGGGCGCAGAACACAGATACGCAGTATTTT.

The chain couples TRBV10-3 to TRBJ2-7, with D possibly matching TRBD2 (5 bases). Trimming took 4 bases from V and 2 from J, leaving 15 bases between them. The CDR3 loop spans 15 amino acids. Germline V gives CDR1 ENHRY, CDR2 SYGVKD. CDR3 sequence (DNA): TGTGCCATCAGTGTTTTGGTGGGGAGCGCCTACGAGCAGTACTTC. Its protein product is CAISVLVGSAYEQYF.

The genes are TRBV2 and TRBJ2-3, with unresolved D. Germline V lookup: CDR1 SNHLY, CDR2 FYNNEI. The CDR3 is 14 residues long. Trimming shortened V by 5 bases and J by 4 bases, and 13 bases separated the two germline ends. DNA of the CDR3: TGTGCCAGCAGTCCGGGCAAAGGCTCAGATACGCAGTATTTT. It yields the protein CASSPGKGSDTQYF. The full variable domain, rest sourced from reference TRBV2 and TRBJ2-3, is EPEVTQTPSHQVTQMGQEVILRCVPISNHLYFYWYRQILGQKVEFLVSFYNNEISEKSEIFDDQFSVERPDGSNFTLKIRSTKLEDSAMYFCASSPGKGSDTQYFGPGTRLTVL.

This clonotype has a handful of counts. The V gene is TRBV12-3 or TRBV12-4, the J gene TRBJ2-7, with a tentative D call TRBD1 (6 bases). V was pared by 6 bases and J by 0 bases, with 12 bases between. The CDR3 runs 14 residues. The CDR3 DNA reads TGTGCCAGCAGGACAGGACAGAGCTCCTACGAGCAGTACTTC. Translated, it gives CASRTGQSSYEQYF.

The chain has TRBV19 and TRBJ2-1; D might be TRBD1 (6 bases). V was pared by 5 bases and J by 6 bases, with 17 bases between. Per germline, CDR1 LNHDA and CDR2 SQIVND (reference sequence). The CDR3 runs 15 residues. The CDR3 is CASSHPTGLLNEQFF. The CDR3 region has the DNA TGTGCCAGTAGTCACCCGACAGGCCTACTCAATGAGCAGTTCTTC.

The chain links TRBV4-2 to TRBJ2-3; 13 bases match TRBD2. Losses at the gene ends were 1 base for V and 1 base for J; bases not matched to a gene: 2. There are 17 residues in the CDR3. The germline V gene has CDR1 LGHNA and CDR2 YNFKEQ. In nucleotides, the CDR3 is TGTGCCAGCAGCCAAGTTGGACTAGCGGGGGGCACAGATACGCAGTATTTT. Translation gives CASSQVGLAGGTDTQYF.

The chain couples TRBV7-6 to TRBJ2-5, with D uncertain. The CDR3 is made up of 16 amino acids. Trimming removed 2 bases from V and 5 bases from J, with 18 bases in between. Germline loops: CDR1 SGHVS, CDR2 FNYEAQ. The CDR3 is CASSLSIVQLGETQYF. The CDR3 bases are TGTGCCAGCAGCTTATCAATTGTCCAGCTGGGGGAGACCCAGTACTTC.

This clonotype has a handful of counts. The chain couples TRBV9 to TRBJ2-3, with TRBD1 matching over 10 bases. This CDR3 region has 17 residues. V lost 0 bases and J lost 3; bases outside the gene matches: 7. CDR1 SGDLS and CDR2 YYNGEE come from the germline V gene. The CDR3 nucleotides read TGTGCCAGCAGCGTAGCGCCCGGGACAGGGGTTACAGATACGCAGTATTTT. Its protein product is CASSVAPGTGVTDTQYF.

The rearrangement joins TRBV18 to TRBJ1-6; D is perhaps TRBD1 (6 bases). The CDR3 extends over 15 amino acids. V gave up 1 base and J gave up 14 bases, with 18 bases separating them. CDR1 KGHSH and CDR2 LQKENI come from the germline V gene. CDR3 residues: CASSPLRDGGGTLHF. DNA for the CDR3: TGTGCCAGCTCACCACTACGGGACGGCGGGGGCACCCTCCACTTT.

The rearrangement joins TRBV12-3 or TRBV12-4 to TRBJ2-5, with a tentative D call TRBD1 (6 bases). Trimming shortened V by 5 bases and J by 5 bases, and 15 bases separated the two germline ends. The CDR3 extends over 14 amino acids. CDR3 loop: CASSTTGTRETQYF. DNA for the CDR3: TGTGCCAGCAGTACAACCGGGACACGGGAGACCCAGTACTTC.

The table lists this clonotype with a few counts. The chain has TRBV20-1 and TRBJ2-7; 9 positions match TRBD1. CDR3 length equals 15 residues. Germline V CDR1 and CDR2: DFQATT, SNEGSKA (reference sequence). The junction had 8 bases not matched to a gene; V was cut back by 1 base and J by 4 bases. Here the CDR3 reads CSARAGTGGRYEQYF. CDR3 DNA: TGCAGTGCTAGAGCTGGAACAGGGGGCAGGTACGAGCAGTACTTC.

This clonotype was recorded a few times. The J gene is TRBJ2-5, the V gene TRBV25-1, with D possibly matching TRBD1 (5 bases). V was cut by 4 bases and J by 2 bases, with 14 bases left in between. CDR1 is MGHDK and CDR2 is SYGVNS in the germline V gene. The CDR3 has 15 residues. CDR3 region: CASSGMGPAQETQYF. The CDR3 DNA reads TGTGCCAGCAGTGGGATGGGGCCGGCACAAGAGACCCAGTACTTC.

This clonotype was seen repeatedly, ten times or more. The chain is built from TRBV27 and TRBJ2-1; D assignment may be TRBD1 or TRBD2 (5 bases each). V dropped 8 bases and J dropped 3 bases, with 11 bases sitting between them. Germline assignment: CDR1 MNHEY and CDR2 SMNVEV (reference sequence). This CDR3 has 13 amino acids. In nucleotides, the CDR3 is TGTGCCAGCCCTACGGGGCACTACAATGAGCAGTTCTTC. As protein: CASPTGHYNEQFF.

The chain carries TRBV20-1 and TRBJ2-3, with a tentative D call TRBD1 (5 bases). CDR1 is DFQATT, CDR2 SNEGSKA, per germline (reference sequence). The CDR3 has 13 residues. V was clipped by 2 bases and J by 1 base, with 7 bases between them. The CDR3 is CSARKQGTDTQYF. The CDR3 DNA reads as TGCAGTGCTAGAAAACAGGGCACAGATACGCAGTATTTT.

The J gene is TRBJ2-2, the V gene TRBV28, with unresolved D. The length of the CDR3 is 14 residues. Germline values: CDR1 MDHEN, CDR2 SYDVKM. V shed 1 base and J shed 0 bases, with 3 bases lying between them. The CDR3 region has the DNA TGTGCCAGCAGTTTATTTGCGAACACCGGGGAGCTGTTTTTT. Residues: CASSLFANTGELFF.

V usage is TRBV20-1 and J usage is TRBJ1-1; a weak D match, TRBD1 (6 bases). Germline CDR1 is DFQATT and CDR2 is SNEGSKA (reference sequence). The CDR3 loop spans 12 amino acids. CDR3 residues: CRAGDLNTEAFF. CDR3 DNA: TGCAGGGCAGGGGACCTGAACACTGAAGCTTTCTTT.

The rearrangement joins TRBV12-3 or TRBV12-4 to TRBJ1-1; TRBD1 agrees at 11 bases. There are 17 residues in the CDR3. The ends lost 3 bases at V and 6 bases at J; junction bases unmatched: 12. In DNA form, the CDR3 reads TGTGCCAGCAGTTTTCTAACCCCTTTGGGACAGGGGGCTGAAGCTTTCTTT. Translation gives CASSFLTPLGQGAEAFF.

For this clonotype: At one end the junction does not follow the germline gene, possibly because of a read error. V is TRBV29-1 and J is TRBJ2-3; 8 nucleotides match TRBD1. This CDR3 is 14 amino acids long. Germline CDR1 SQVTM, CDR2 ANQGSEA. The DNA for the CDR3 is TGCAGCGTCCGGACAGGGTCAGGACCAGATATGCAGTATTTT. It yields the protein CSVRTGSGPDMQYF.

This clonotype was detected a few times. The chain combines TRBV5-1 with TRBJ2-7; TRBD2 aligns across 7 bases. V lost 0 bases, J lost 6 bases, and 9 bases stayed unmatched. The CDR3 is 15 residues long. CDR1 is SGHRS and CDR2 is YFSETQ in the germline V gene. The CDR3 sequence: CASSLGLAPYLEQYF. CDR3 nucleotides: TGCGCCAGCAGCTTGGGACTAGCACCATACCTCGAGCAGTACTTC. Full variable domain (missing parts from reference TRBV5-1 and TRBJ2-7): KAGVTQTPRYLIKTRGQQVTLSCSPISGHRSVSWYQQTPGQGLQFLFEYFSETQRNKGNFPGRFSGRQFSNSRSEMNVSTLELGDSALYLCASSLGLAPYLEQYFGPGTRLTVT.

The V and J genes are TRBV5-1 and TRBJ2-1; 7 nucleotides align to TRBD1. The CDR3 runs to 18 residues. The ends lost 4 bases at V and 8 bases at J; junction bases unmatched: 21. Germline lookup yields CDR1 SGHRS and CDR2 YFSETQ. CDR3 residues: CASSLVGVQGLDSDEQFF. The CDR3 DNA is TGCGCCAGCAGCCTGGTGGGGGTACAGGGGTTGGATTCGGATGAGCAGTTCTTC.

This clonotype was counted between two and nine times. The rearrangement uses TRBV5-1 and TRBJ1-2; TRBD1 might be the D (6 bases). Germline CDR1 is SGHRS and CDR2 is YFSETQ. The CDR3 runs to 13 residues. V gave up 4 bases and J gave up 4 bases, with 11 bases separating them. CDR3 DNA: TGCGCCAGCAGCGTGCAGGGGACCTATGGCTACACCTTC. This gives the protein CASSVQGTYGYTF.

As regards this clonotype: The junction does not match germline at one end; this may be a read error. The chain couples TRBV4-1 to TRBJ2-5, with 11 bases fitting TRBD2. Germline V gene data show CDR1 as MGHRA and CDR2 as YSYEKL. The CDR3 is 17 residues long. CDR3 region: CASSPFIIAGGPETLYF. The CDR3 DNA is TGCGCCAGCAGCCCCTTCATTATAGCGGGGGGGCCAGAGACCCTGTACTTC.

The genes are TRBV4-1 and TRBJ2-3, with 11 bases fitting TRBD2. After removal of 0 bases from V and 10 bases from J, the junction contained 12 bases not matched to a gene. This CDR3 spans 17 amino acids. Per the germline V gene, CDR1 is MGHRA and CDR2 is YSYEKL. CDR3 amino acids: CASSQDSSGGLSRAQYF. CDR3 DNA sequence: TGCGCCAGCAGCCAAGATTCTAGCGGGGGGCTTAGTCGGGCGCAGTATTTT.

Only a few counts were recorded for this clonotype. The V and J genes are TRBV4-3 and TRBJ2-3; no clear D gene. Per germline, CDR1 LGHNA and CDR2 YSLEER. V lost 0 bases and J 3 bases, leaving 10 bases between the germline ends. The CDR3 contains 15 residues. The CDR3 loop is CASSQDEVPTDTQYF. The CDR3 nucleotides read TGCGCCAGCAGCCAAGATGAGGTCCCAACAGATACGCAGTATTTT.